This entry features one TCR beta chain sequence. Its antigen is as yet unknown. The data originate from a study of Graves' ophthalmopathy and Graves' hyperthyroidism. Study-level information: Peripheral blood sampling preceded any treatment and occurred at initial diagnosis.

Overall study results and limits: Appearing in blood as well were most expanded thyroid clonotypes above 0.001 frequency. Discriminating ophthalmopathy from stable hyperthyroidism, a 13-signature model attained a sensitivity of 85% to 90% and a specificity of about 83%.

Scientists amplified the TCR beta CDR3 regions from RNA transcripts. Second-round multiplex PCR came after a first-round RT-PCR that employed HTBI primers. TCRdb re-called the multiplex PCR reads through MiXCR, storing one row per CDR3 protein. Of under 200,000 distinct CDR3 sequences listed, approximately 38% are singletons. Trimming shortened V by 7 bases and J by 4 bases, and 20 bases separated the two germline ends. The CDR3 runs to 16 residues. The rearrangement uses TRBV12-3 or TRBV12-4 and TRBJ1-5; possible D gene TRBD1, 5 bases. The source is a woman in her forties with Graves' ophthalmopathy. The sequenced sample consisted of peripheral blood. CDR3 coding DNA: TGTGCCAGCATCAAAAAGTCTGGGGGTTCTAATCAGCCCCAGCATTTT. The encoded protein is CASIKKSGGSNQPQHF.